The clone carrying this T cell receptor beta chain showed up just a few times. TCRdb's table, derived via immunoSEQ multiplex PCR, lists solely in-frame clones and lacks some. The sample carries roughly 77,000 clones, 74% recorded once. This specimen belongs to a study of radiotherapy plus CTLA-4 blockade in lung cancer. The CDR3 consists of 15 residues. Germline-derived CDR1 and CDR2 are LNHDA and SQIVND (reference sequence). V shed 3 bases, J shed 3 bases, and the junction held 6 bases outside the gene matches. The TCR sequence derives from a human donor with non-small cell lung cancer whose response to radiotherapy plus ipilimumab could not be evaluated. This material consisted of peripheral blood, taken from a patient treated with radiotherapy plus ipilimumab. The chain uses TRBV19 and TRBJ1-1, with 8 bases that match TRBD1. The CDR3 loop is CASSMDRDRDTEAFF. DNA for the CDR3: TGTGCCAGTAGTATGGACAGGGATCGGGACACTGAAGCTTTCTTT.